The source of this T cell receptor beta chain is a study of blood T cell repertoires in COVID-19. Across the study: Spain, Italy and the United States supplied samples that represented acute and convalescent COVID-19. Nucleic acid was either cDNA or gDNA, and it came from T cells, B-cell-depleted T cells, or PBMCs.

In the original analysis: By means of reference gene primer amplification, nucleated cell counts were estimated. The method was immunoSEQ multiplex PCR; TCRdb's version includes in-frame clones alone and lacks a portion of them. That table supplies the V and J calls and clone size; D and trimming were determined from the DNA. Of under 200,000 clones listed, about four fifths are singletons. This clonotype was sampled from a man in his 70s with active or convalescent COVID-19. Source material: peripheral blood.

CDR3 residues: CASSGAGTTYEQYF. The CDR3 DNA is TGCGCCAGCAGTGGGGCAGGTACCACCTACGAGCAGTACTTC. This chain links TRBV10-1 with TRBJ2-7, with D hard to call. V was pared by 4 bases and J by 2 bases, with 12 bases between. The CDR3 length is 14 residues. Germline values: CDR1 WNHNN, CDR2 SYGVQD (reference sequence).